This passage covers 12 T cell receptor beta chains from one sample sequenced in a study of blood T cell repertoires in COVID-19. Repertoires were generated with immunoSEQ multiplex PCR, while TCRdb's copy carries only in-frame clones and drops some. The top ten clones hold 4.9% of a sample with almost 70,000 clones, nearly 90% of them seen once. The sequencing sample was made of peripheral blood. These TCRs come from a woman between 45 and 65 years old with active COVID-19.

The chain is built from TRBV30 and TRBJ2-1, with 14 bases lining up with TRBD2. CDR3 length: 14 amino acids. Germline V CDR1 and CDR2: GTSNPN, SVGIG (reference sequence). J gave up 16 bases and V 2 bases, and 10 bases lay outside the gene matches. The CDR3 here is CAWSPGLAGETAFF. CDR3 coding DNA: TGTGCCTGGAGTCCGGGACTAGCGGGAGAAACCGCATTCTTC.

The chain employs TRBV20-1 and TRBJ2-5; D perhaps matches TRBD2 (5 bases). Germline V gene data show CDR1 as DFQATT and CDR2 as SNEGSKA (reference sequence). This CDR3 is 15 amino acids long. V was clipped by 3 bases and J by 4 bases, with 18 bases between them. The CDR3 protein is CSASGLGAPPETQYF. The CDR3 DNA is TGCAGTGCTAGTGGGTTGGGAGCTCCCCCAGAGACCCAGTACTTC.

The chain carries TRBV27 and TRBJ2-2; 12 bases align to TRBD2. Germline V gene sequence: CDR1 MNHEY, CDR2 SMNVEV (reference sequence). The CDR3 sequence is 18 residues long. With 5 bases clipped from V and 5 bases from J, the junction kept 12 bases outside the gene matches. As DNA, the CDR3 is TGTGCCAGCAGTCCATGGACAGGGACTAGCGGGTTGACCGGGGAGCTGTTTTTT. Its protein product is CASSPWTGTSGLTGELFF.

The J gene is TRBJ2-3, the V gene TRBV6-6, with TRBD2 identical over 12 bases. The CDR3 extends over 15 amino acids. Germline values: CDR1 MNHNY, CDR2 SVGAGI (reference sequence). Trimming cost V 7 bases and J 6 bases; bases outside gene matches: 8. CDR3 bases: TGTGCCAGCAATCCACTAGCGGGAGGAGCGGATACGCAGTATTTT. It specifies CASNPLAGGADTQYF.

V gene TRBV6-5 combines with J gene TRBJ1-5; 8 bases match TRBD1. Germline CDR1 and CDR2: MNHEY and SVGAGI. Trimming at V came to 6 bases and at J to 7 bases, leaving 11 bases not matched to a gene. The CDR3 is 15 amino acids. CDR3 sequence reads: CASRYRTGLGQPQHF. The CDR3 DNA reads as TGTGCCAGCAGGTACCGGACAGGGTTGGGGCAGCCCCAGCATTTT.

The chain employs TRBV28 and TRBJ2-1; 7 bases fit TRBD2. The CDR3 totals 15 residues. Germline V CDR1 and CDR2: MDHEN, SYDVKM. Losses at the gene ends were 5 bases for V and 0 bases for J; bases not matched to a gene: 4. The CDR3 protein is CASSLSGNSYNEQFF. CDR3 bases: TGTGCCAGCAGTCTCAGCGGGAACTCCTACAATGAGCAGTTCTTC.

The table lists this clone with a few counts. The chain recombines TRBV7-6 with TRBJ1-4; 12 bases fit TRBD1. The CDR3 is 15 amino acids. V gave up 4 bases and J gave up 7 bases; unmatched junction bases: 4. The germline gives CDR1 SGHVS, CDR2 FNYEAQ. CDR3 in amino acids: CASSSGQGAREKLFF. CDR3 in DNA: TGTGCCAGCAGCTCGGGACAGGGGGCGCGTGAAAAACTGTTTTTT.

The rearrangement links TRBV5-1 to TRBJ2-3; TRBD2 matches at 8 bases. The V and J ends lost 7 bases and 3 bases, in that order; junction bases with no gene match: 4. From germline, CDR1 is SGHRS and CDR2 YFSETQ. The CDR3 loop spans 13 amino acids. The CDR3 reads CASLLAGTDTQYF. CDR3 bases: TGCGCCAGCCTCTTAGCGGGAACAGATACGCAGTATTTT.

V and J are TRBV19 and TRBJ1-3; no firm D call. Per the germline V gene, CDR1 is LNHDA and CDR2 is SQIVND (reference sequence). V lost 1 base and J 3 bases, leaving 10 bases between the germline ends. This CDR3 contains 15 residues. The CDR3 nucleotides read TGTGCCAGTAGTATAGTAGCGGGAGATGGAAACACCATATATTTT. Translating gives CASSIVAGDGNTIYF.

The chain is built from TRBV19 and TRBJ2-5; 8 bases line up with TRBD1. The V and J ends lost 4 bases and 5 bases, in that order; junction bases with no gene match: 3. Germline V gives CDR1 LNHDA, CDR2 SQIVND (reference sequence). This CDR3 region has 13 residues. The DNA of the CDR3 is TGTGCCAGTAGTAAAGACAGGGGTGAGACCCAGTACTTC. Its translation: CASSKDRGETQYF.

This clone is a singleton in its sample. The CDR3 DNA sequence: TGCAGCTTAACCCCCCGGGGGGCGTCCGGCAATGAGCAGTTCTTC. Translated: CSLTPRGASGNEQFF. The V call is TRBV29-1, the J call TRBJ2-1, with TRBD2 as a possible D gene (7 bases). The CDR3 has 15 amino acids. Germline V gene sequence: CDR1 SQVTM, CDR2 ANQGSEA. Trimming shortened V by 8 bases and J by 6 bases, and 23 bases separated the two germline ends.

The chain joins TRBV19 to TRBJ1-3; unclear D gene. The V end was cut by 1 base, the J end by 0 bases, with 10 bases between. Per the germline V gene, CDR1 is LNHDA and CDR2 is SQIVND (reference sequence). The CDR3 runs to 16 residues. The CDR3 protein is CASSIVPGVSGNTIYF. CDR3 coding DNA: TGTGCCAGTAGTATAGTACCGGGAGTCTCTGGAAACACCATATATTTT.